This T cell receptor (beta chain) stems from a study of identifying expanded T cells in peripheral blood. Findings of the study overall: Across healthy donors, higher total template counts meant significantly greater approximately 2-week count variance.

About this clone itself: Its antigen is undetermined.

Collection occurred without any documented infections or immune events in donors. The CDR3 contains 15 residues. J lost 5 bases, V lost 6 bases, and 11 bases had no gene match. Germline V gene lookup returns CDR1 SGHVS and CDR2 FQNEAQ. The data were produced by immunoSEQ multiplex PCR, yet TCRdb's version contains in-frame clones alone and is incomplete. The sample yields 100,000 or so clones, about 87% seen once. This sequence was found in a person aged 18 to 75 in good health. The sequencing sample was made of blood. The chain joins TRBV7-8 to TRBJ1-1, with 8 bases that match TRBD1. This chain's CDR3 is CASRPNTGGFTEAFF. The CDR3 nucleotides read TGTGCCAGCAGACCAAATACAGGGGGTTTTACTGAAGCTTTCTTT.